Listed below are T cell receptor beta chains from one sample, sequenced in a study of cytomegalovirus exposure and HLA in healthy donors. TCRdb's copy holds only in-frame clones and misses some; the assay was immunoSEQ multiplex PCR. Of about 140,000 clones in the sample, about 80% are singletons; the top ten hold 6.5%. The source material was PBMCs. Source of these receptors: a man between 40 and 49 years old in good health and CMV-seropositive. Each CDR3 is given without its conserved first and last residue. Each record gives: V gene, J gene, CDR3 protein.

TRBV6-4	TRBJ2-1	ASSSVRGGYNEQF
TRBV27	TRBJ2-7	ASSLLAGPSYEQY
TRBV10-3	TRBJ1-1	AISDYSLKGDTEAF
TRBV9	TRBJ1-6	ASSVEEQGFSPLH
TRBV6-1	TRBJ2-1	ASSVPSGRPNEQF
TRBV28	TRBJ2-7	ASSFVSGRTSYEQY
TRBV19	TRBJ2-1	ATSGTSGNEQF
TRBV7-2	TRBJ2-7	ASSLFPGPYEQY
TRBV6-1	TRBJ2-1	ASSALTSWV
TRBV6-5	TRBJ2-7	ASRPGQLYEQY
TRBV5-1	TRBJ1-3	ASSQTGLGGNTTY
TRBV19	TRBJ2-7	ASTSTGLYEQY
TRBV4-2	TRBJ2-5	ASSQRTGSEETQY
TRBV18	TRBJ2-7	ASSPRDRGSNEQY
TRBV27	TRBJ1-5	ASGRDGGTPQH
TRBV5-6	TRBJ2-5	ASSFAETQY
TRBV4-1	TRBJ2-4	ASSPQTSLPHIQY
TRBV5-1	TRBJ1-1	ASSPGNTEAF
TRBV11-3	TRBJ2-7	ASSPGLAGSYEQY
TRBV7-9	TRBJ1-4	ASSLGSTGTEKLF
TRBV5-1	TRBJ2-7	ASESSGQGTYEQY
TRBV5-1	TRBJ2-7	ASSTSGLSSYEQY
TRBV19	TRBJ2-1	ASSTRTSGNNSYNEQF
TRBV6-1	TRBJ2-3	ASSVLAGSSDTQY
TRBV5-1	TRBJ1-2	ASSLAKSQAGYGYT
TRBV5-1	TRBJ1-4	ASRGDREDEKLF
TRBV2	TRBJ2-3	ASRAVTDTQY